These T cell receptor beta chains were read from a single sample in a study of patients and donors after allogeneic stem cell transplantation. TCRdb reprocessed the RT-PCR reads with MiXCR, giving one entry per CDR3 protein. The sample gives roughly 940,000 distinct CDR3 sequences, about a sixth of which show up once; around 6% is in the top ten. The sequenced sample consisted of blood, either unsorted or a sorted T cell fraction (not recorded which). Receptor source: a human donor who was either an allogeneic HSCT recipient or a stem cell or donor lymphocyte infusion donor (not recorded which). It is not recorded whose cells these are; they may come from a transplant donor. Both conserved end residues are part of each CDR3. A D gene is named only where the DNA matches it firmly. The size of a clone is reported for some rows only, either as once, few or many, or as a class for expanded clones.

>TRBJ1-4|NA|TRBV6-1|15|NA
CASSETPGWGEKLFF
TGTGCCAGCAGTGAAACCCCGGGATGGGGGGAAAAACTGTTTTTT
>TRBJ1-3|NA|TRBV7-9|15|NA
CASSFEQGSGNTIYF
TGTGCCAGCAGCTTCGAACAGGGCTCTGGAAACACCATATATTTT
>TRBJ2-3|NA|TRBV14|13|NA
CASSPRGRNTQYF
TGTGCCAGCAGCCCCCGGGGACGGAATACGCAGTATTTT
>TRBJ1-5|TRBD1|TRBV6-1|14|few
CASSRTGADQPQHF
TGTGCCAGCAGTCGGACAGGGGCGGATCAGCCCCAGCATTTT
>TRBJ1-5|NA|TRBV20-1|13|few
CSAGIRRNQPQHF
TGCAGTGCTGGGATTAGGAGGAATCAGCCCCAGCATTTT
>TRBJ2-7|NA|TRBV21-1|13|NA
CASSRSRLYEQYF
TGTGCCAGCAGCAGAAGCCGCCTATACGAGCAGTACTTC
>TRBJ2-1|TRBD1|TRBV7-8|16|once
CASEGTGVSSYNEQFF
TGTGCCAGCGAAGGGACAGGGGTCAGCTCCTACAATGAGCAGTTCTTC
>TRBJ2-7|NA|TRBV5-1|13|few
CASSLSRDHEQYF
TGCGCCAGCAGCTTGAGCAGGGACCACGAGCAGTACTTC
>TRBJ2-6|NA|TRBV4-3|18|NA
CASSQGGSGYSGANVLTF
TGCGCCAGCAGCCAGGGGGGTAGCGGATACTCTGGGGCCAACGTCCTGACTTTC
>TRBJ2-7|TRBD1|TRBV4-1|19|NA
CASSQAPPLGQGKGYEQYF
TGCGCCAGCAGCCAAGCACCTCCCCTCGGACAGGGGAAGGGCTACGAGCAGTACTTC
>TRBJ2-5|TRBD2|TRBV3-1|15|NA
CASSPSGGEGQTQYF
TGTGCCAGCAGCCCCAGCGGGGGGGAGGGACAGACCCAGTACTTC
>TRBJ1-1|TRBD1|TRBV12-3/TRBV12-4|13|few
CASSGTAYTEAFF
TGTGCCAGCAGTGGGACAGCCTACACTGAAGCTTTCTTT
>TRBJ1-1|TRBD1|TRBV20-1|15|few
CSASGAGQMNTEAFF
TGCAGTGCTAGTGGGGCGGGACAGATGAACACTGAAGCTTTCTTT
>TRBJ1-6|NA|TRBV27|15|NA
CASSLSEGSRAPLHF
TGTGCCAGCAGTTTATCGGAGGGTTCGCGGGCACCCCTCCACTTT
>TRBJ1-2|NA|TRBV6-5|14|few
CASSYGGADYGYTF
TGTGCCAGCAGTTACGGGGGCGCAGATTATGGCTACACCTTC
>TRBJ1-3|NA|TRBV15|14|NA
CATSRDRLRDTIYF
TGTGCCACCAGCAGAGATCGCCTCCGGGACACCATATATTTT
>TRBJ1-5|NA|TRBV20-1|12|few
CSASRQGQPQHF
TGCAGTGCTAGTCGGCAGGGGCAGCCCCAGCATTTT
>TRBJ2-7|NA|TRBV5-1|15|few
CASSLLSRGSYEQYF
TGCGCCAGCAGCTTGTTATCGAGAGGCTCCTACGAGCAGTACTTC
>TRBJ1-2|NA|TRBV29-1|11|NA
CSATGQIGYTF
TGCAGCGCCACGGGACAAATCGGCTACACCTTC
>TRBJ1-2|TRBD1|TRBV28|15|few
CASSSPGTGALGYTF
TGTGCCAGCAGTTCCCCCGGGACAGGGGCCCTTGGCTACACCTTC
>TRBJ1-6|NA|TRBV11-2|15|few
CASSSDGVYNSPLHF
TGTGCCAGCAGCTCAGATGGGGTATATAATTCACCCCTCCACTTT
>TRBJ2-3|TRBD2|TRBV2|16|few
CASSYGLAGGEDTQYF
TGTGCCAGCAGTTATGGACTAGCGGGGGGTGAGGATACGCAGTATTTT
>TRBJ2-3|NA|TRBV7-9|15|few
CASSPGTVRTDTQYF
TGTGCCAGCAGCCCGGGGACGGTTCGCACAGATACGCAGTATTTT
>TRBJ2-3|TRBD1|TRBV5-1|15|few
CASSSGQVYTDTQYF
TGCGCCAGCAGTTCCGGACAGGTTTACACAGATACGCAGTATTTT
>TRBJ1-4|NA|TRBV18|14|NA
CASSSTLVNEKLFF
TGTGCCAGCTCGTCAACCCTGGTAAATGAAAAACTGTTTTTT
>TRBJ2-1|NA|TRBV3-1|15|few
CASSQDGRDDNEQFF
TGTGCCAGCAGCCAAGATGGCCGGGACGACAATGAGCAGTTCTTC
>TRBJ2-7|TRBD2|TRBV29-1|14|few
CSVGGTSGNYEQYF
TGCAGCGTTGGCGGGACTAGCGGGAACTACGAGCAGTACTTC
>TRBJ1-2|NA|TRBV27|13|few
CASSSRVDYGYTF
TGTGCCAGCAGCTCCAGGGTTGACTATGGCTACACCTTC
>TRBJ2-7|TRBD2|TRBV20-1|13|few
CSARDAGGGEQYF
TGCAGTGCTAGGGATGCGGGAGGGGGCGAGCAGTACTTC
>TRBJ1-4|TRBD1|TRBV6-5|17|few
CASSYSNRGLFSEKLFF
TGTGCCAGCAGTTACTCGAACAGGGGGCTTTTTAGTGAAAAACTGTTTTTT
>TRBJ2-7|TRBD2|TRBV5-6|16|few
CASSQTSVFYSYEQYF
TGTGCCAGCAGCCAGACTAGCGTATTCTACTCCTACGAGCAGTACTTC